This TCR beta chain was obtained from a study of blood T cells in healthy people across ages. The study, taken as a whole, reports: Aged donors had fewer naive CD4+ cells and lower diversity than long-lived donors.

Only a few counts were recorded for this clonotype. Antigen: not known. The sample providers were healthy Caucasian people from Russia, aged about 6 to 90. With a J-beta primer mix and a sample-barcoded 5' primer, a second PCR ran about 7 to 11 cycles. TCRdb called the 5' RACE reads again in MiXCR, with one record for every CDR3 protein. The profile shows about 1,500,000 distinct CDR3 sequences, about 30% of them singletons. Trimming left V 2 bases short and J 8 bases short, with 10 bases between. The germline gives CDR1 WNHNN, CDR2 SYGVQD (reference sequence). The CDR3 consists of 13 residues. Source material: blood. The receptor was derived from a woman in her 30s in good health. The chain recombines TRBV10-1 with TRBJ2-1; D may be TRBD2 (6 bases). CDR3 nucleotide sequence: TGCGCCAGCAGTGAGGCGGGGAGGCATGAGCAGTTCTTC. Residues: CASSEAGRHEQFF.